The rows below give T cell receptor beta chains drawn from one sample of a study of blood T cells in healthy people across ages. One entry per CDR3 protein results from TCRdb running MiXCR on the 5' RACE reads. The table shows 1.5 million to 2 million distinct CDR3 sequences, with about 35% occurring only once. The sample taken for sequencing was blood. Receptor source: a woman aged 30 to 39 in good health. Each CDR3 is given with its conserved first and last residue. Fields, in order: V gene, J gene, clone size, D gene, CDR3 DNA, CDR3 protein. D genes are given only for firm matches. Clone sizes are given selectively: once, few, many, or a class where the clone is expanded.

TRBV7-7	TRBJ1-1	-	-	TGTGCCAGCAGCTTTAATTGCGGGGGACGGGCGCACACTGAAGCTTTCTTT	CASSFNCGGRAHTEAFF
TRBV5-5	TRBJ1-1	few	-	TGTGCCAGCAGCTTGGGACCAAACCGGAAGAACACTGAAGCTTTCTTT	CASSLGPNRKNTEAFF
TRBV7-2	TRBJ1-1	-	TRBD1	TGTGCCAGCAGTTCTGTTCCGGGACAGTATAACACTGAAGCTTTCTTT	CASSSVPGQYNTEAFF
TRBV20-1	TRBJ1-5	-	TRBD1	TGCAGTGCTAGAGCAGGGGGGCCCGGTCAGCCCCAGCATTTT	CSARAGGPGQPQHF
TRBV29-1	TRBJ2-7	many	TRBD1	TGCAGCGTTGACGGACAGGGAGGCTCCTACGAGCAGTACTTC	CSVDGQGGSYEQYF
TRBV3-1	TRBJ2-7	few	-	TGTGCCAGCAGCCCCCTTGGGACCGGCGAGCAGTACTTC	CASSPLGTGEQYF
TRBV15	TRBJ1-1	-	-	TGTGCCACCAGCCACGAGGGTGCAGCTTTCTTT	CATSHEGAAFF
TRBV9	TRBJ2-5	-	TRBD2	TGTGCCAGCAGCGTAGAGATAGCGGGAGGGCGGGAGACCCAGTACTTC	CASSVEIAGGRETQYF
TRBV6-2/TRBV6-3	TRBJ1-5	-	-	TGTGCCAGCAGTCAGAGCAACAATCAGCCCCAGCATTTT	CASSQSNNQPQHF
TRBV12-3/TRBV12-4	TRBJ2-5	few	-	TGTGCCAGCAGTTTAGGGGGCAGGGGCCGACAAGAGACCCAGTACTTC	CASSLGGRGRQETQYF
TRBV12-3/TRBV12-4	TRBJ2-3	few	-	TGTGCCAGCACTCTACGGGACAGCACAGATACGCAGTATTTT	CASTLRDSTDTQYF
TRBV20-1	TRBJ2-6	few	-	TGCAGTGCTAGGTCGAACTCTGGGGCCAACGTCCTGACTTTC	CSARSNSGANVLTF
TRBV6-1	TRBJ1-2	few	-	TGTGCCAGCACAGGGATAGCTAACTATGGCTACACCTTC	CASTGIANYGYTF
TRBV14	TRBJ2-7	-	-	TGTGCCAGCAGCCAACCCGGGCCAGGAGAAACCTACGAGCAGTACTTC	CASSQPGPGETYEQYF
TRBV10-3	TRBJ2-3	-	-	TGTGCCATCAGTGAAGACGCATGGGGGGATGGAGGCACAGATACGCGGTATTTT	CAISEDAWGDGGTDTRYF
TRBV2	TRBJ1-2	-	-	TGTGCCAGCAGTGAGACAGAACGCTATGGCTACACCTTC	CASSETERYGYTF
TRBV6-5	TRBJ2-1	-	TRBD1	TGTGCCAGCAGTCCGGGACAGGGAACCTACTACAATGAGCAGTTCTTC	CASSPGQGTYYNEQFF
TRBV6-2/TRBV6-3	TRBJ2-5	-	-	TGTGCCAGCAGTAACGGAGGGGGGTACAATGAGCAGTACTTC	CASSNGGGYNEQYF
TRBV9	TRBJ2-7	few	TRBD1	TGTGCCAGCAGCGCCCGGGACAGGGAAGACGAGCAGTACTTC	CASSARDREDEQYF
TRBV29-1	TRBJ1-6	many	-	TGCAGCGTTGATGGGGGGGCGAATAATTCACCCCTCCACTTT	CSVDGGANNSPLHF
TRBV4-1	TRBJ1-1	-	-	TGCGCCAGCAGCCAAGATATGGGCCATGGGGCTTTCTTT	CASSQDMGHGAFF
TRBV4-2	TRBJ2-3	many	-	TGTGCCAGCAGCCCCAACAGGGCTAGCTCTCCCACAGATACGCAGTATTTT	CASSPNRASSPTDTQYF
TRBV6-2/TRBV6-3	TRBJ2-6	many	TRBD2	TGTGCCAGCAGCCGTCGGACTAGCGGGGTCTCTGGGGCCAACGTCCTGACTTTC	CASSRRTSGVSGANVLTF
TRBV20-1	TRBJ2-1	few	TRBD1	TGCAGTGCTAGAGTTTGGGGACAGGGGGGCAATGAGCAGTTCTTC	CSARVWGQGGNEQFF
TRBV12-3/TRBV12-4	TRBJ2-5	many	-	TGTGCCAGCAGTTTAGGGTGGGAGACCCAGTACTTC	CASSLGWETQYF
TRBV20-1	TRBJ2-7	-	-	TGCAGTGCTAGAGGAAGGGCCCTCTCCTACGAGCAGTACTTC	CSARGRALSYEQYF
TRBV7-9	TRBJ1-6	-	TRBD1	TGTGCCAGCAGACAAGGGACAGGGGGTGGTTCACCCCTCCACTTT	CASRQGTGGGSPLHF
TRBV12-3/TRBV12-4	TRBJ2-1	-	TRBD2	TGTGCCAGCAGTTTAAATGGGGACTACGAATACAATGAGCAGTTCTTC	CASSLNGDYEYNEQFF
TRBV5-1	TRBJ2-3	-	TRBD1	TGCGCCAGCAGCTCGGACAGGAGATACACAGATACGCAGTATTTT	CASSSDRRYTDTQYF
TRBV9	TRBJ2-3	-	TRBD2	TGTGCCAGCAGCGTAGGCCTAGCGGGAGGGCCTAGCACAGATACGCAGTATTTT	CASSVGLAGGPSTDTQYF
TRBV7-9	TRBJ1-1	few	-	TGTGCCAGCAGCCTACCCAGTCCAAACATGAACACTGAAGCTTTCTTT	CASSLPSPNMNTEAFF
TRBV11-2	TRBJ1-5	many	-	TGTGCCAGCAGCTTAGATCGTAATCAGCCCCAGCATTTT	CASSLDRNQPQHF
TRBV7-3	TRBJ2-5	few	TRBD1	TGTGCCAGCAGCTGGGGACAGGGAAGCTCAGAGACCCAGTACTTC	CASSWGQGSSETQYF
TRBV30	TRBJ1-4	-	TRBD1	TGTGCCTTCCGGGACAGGGGAGATCTGCTGAATGAAAAACTGTTTTTT	CAFRDRGDLLNEKLFF
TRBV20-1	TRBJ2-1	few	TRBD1	TGCAGTGTGGACAGGGGGGGTTTCGATGAGCAGTTCTTC	CSVDRGGFDEQFF
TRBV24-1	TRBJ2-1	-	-	TGTGCCACCGGGCCCGGGCGGGGAGTTGACAATGAGCAGTTCTTC	CATGPGRGVDNEQFF
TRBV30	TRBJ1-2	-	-	TGTGCCTGGAGTCCAGGGGTTGGCGACTATGGCTACACCTTC	CAWSPGVGDYGYTF
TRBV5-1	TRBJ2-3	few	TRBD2	TGCGCCAGCAGCCACACCCTGGCGGGAGAAACAGATACGCAGTATTTT	CASSHTLAGETDTQYF
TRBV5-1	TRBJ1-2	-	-	TGCGCCAGCAGCTCATCCGGGGCGTTTAACTATGGCTACACCTTC	CASSSSGAFNYGYTF
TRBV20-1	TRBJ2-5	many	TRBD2	TGCAGTGCTCCTAGCGGGGGTGGGGCCCAGTACTTC	CSAPSGGGAQYF
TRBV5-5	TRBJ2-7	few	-	TGTGCCAGCAGTGTTACGGCAACCTACGAGCAGTACTTC	CASSVTATYEQYF
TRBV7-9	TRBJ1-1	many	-	TGCGCCAGCAGCTGGGATCGGAACACTGAAGCTTTCTTT	CASSWDRNTEAFF
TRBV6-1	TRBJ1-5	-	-	TGTGCCAGCAGAGGGACGGCATTTGGCAATCAGCCCCAGCATTTT	CASRGTAFGNQPQHF
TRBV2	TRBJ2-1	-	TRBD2	TGTGCCAGCATCCCAGGGAGGGGTGTGGGCTCCTACAATGAGCAGTTCTTC	CASIPGRGVGSYNEQFF
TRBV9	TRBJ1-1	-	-	TGTGCCAGCAGCGTGGGCCCCATTGACACTGAAGCTTTCTTT	CASSVGPIDTEAFF
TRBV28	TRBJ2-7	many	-	TGTGCCAGCAGTTCCCCCCTCGAGCAGTACTTC	CASSSPLEQYF
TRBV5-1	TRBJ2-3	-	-	TGCGCCAGCAGCTCCGGAGGGGGACCCATGCTCCCAGATACGCAGTATTTT	CASSSGGGPMLPDTQYF
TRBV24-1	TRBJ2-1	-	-	TGTGCCACCAGTGATTTAGGGGCTGACAATGAGCAGTTCTTC	CATSDLGADNEQFF
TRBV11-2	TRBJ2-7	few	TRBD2	TGTGCCAGCAGCTCAAGACCTAGCGGGGGATCAGGGGAGCAGTACTTC	CASSSRPSGGSGEQYF
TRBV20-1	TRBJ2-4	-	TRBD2	TGCAGTGTCCCGACTAGCGGACAACGGATAGCCAAAAACATTCAGTACTTC	CSVPTSGQRIAKNIQYF
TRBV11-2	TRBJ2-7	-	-	TGTGCCAGCAGCCCCGGTCCCGCCGACGAGCAGTACTTC	CASSPGPADEQYF
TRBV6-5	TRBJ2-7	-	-	TGTGCCAGCAGTTACAGGGCATGGGGTCGGTACGAGCAGTACTTC	CASSYRAWGRYEQYF
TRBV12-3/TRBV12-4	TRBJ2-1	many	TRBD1	TGTGCCAGCAGTCAGGGACAGGGGGCGGCGGGCAATGAGCAGTTCTTC	CASSQGQGAAGNEQFF